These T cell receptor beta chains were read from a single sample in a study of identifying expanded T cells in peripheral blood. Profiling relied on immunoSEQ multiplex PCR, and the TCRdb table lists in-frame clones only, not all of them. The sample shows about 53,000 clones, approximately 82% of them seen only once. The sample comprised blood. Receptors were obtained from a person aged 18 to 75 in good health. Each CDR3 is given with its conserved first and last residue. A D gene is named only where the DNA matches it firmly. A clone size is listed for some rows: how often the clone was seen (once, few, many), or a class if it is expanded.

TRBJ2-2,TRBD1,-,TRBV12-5,CASGPGTGDTGELFF,TGTGCTAGTGGCCCCGGGACAGGGGACACCGGGGAGCTGTTTTTT
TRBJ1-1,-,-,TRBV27,CASRPVMNTEAFF,TGTGCCAGCAGACCTGTCATGAACACTGAAGCTTTCTTT
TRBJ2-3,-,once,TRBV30,CAWSVGEFPSTDTQYF,TGTGCCTGGAGTGTGGGCGAATTTCCTAGCACAGATACGCAGTATTTT
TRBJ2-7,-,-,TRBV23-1,CASSPGSPGVAYEQYF,TGCGCCAGCAGTCCCGGATCCCCAGGGGTTGCCTACGAGCAGTACTTC
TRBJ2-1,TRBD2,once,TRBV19,CASCDRLAASNEQFF,TGTGCCAGTTGCGATCGACTAGCGGCTTCCAATGAGCAGTTCTTC
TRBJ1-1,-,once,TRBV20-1,CAAATEAFF,TGCGCGGCGGCTACTGAAGCTTTCTTT
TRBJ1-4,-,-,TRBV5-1,CASSPALQGRGREKLFF,TGCGCCAGCAGCCCAGCGCTTCAGGGCAGGGGACGAGAAAAACTGTTTTTT
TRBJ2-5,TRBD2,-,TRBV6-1,CASSLAGTKETQYF,TGTGCCAGCAGTTTAGCGGGCACTAAAGAGACCCAGTACTTC
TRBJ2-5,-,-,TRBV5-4,CASSYRDSPQETQYF,TGTGCCAGCAGCTATCGGGACTCCCCCCAAGAGACCCAGTACTTC
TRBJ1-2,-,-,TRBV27,CASSSWGGTYGYTF,TGTGCCAGCAGTTCCTGGGGAGGGACCTATGGCTACACCTTC
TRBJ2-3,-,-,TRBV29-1,CSVAEGTDTQYF,TGCAGCGTTGCGGAGGGCACAGATACGCAGTATTTT
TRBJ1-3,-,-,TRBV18,CASSPRILTNLRDTIYF,TGTGCCAGCTCACCAAGGATCCTGACCAATTTACGGGACACCATATATTTT
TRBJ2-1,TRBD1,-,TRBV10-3,CATGQGNILNEQFF,TGTGCCACTGGACAGGGGAATATTCTGAATGAGCAGTTCTTC
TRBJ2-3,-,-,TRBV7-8,CASSPPPFGRDTQYF,TGTGCCAGCAGCCCCCCCCCGTTTGGTCGTGATACGCAGTATTTT
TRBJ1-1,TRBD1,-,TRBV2,CASRNGQGFTEAFF,TGTGCCAGCAGGAACGGACAGGGGTTCACTGAAGCTTTCTTT
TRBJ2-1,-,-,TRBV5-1,CASSRPGTLRDEQFF,TGCGCCAGCAGTCGGCCCGGGACCCTGAGGGATGAGCAGTTCTTC
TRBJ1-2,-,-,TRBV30,CAWAGQSGGYTF,TGTGCCTGGGCAGGACAGTCCGGTGGCTACACCTTC
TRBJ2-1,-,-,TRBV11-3,CASSYGTAQGEQFF,TGTGCCAGCAGCTATGGGACCGCGCAGGGTGAGCAGTTCTTC
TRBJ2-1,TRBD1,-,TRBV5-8,CASSFEQGAGHEQFF,TGTGCCAGCAGCTTTGAACAGGGGGCTGGGCATGAGCAGTTCTTC
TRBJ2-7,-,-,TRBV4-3,CASILPQGTYEQYF,TGCGCCAGCATCCTCCCGCAGGGCACCTACGAGCAGTACTTC
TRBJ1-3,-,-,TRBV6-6,CASRADRQRNTIYF,TGTGCCAGCAGAGCCGACAGGCAAAGAAACACCATATATTTT
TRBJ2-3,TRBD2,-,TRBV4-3,CASSQDRLAGGTDTQYF,TGCGCCAGCAGCCAAGATAGACTAGCGGGGGGCACAGATACGCAGTATTTT
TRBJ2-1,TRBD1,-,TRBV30,CAWRLLPGQAKNEQFF,TGTGCCTGGAGACTCTTACCGGGACAGGCGAAGAATGAGCAGTTCTTC
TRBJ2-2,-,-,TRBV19,CASSKTNGNTGELFF,TGTGCCAGTAGTAAGACAAATGGAAACACCGGGGAGCTGTTTTTT
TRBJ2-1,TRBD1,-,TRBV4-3,CASSHDRGPLEQFF,TGCGCCAGCAGCCACGACAGGGGTCCTCTTGAGCAGTTCTTC
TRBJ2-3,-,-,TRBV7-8,CASSVETGRRGTQYF,TGTGCCAGCAGCGTAGAAACTGGGAGAAGAGGTACGCAGTATTTT
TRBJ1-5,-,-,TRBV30,CAWSKTGNQPQHF,TGTGCCTGGAGTAAAACAGGCAATCAGCCCCAGCATTTT
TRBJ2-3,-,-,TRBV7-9,CASSFGTSTDTQYF,TGTGCCAGCAGCTTCGGAACTAGCACAGATACGCAGTATTTT
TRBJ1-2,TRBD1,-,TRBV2,CASSLKRQGGYGYTF,TGTGCCAGCAGTCTAAAACGACAGGGGGGGTATGGCTACACCTTC
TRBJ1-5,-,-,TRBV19,CQTKRISVPVTPWHNHQPQHF,-